The 32 T cell receptor beta chains reported below all come from one sample, sequenced in a study of blood T cells in healthy people across ages. The second PCR ran 7 to 11 cycles with a sample-barcoded 5' primer and J-beta primers. TCRdb reprocessed the 5' RACE reads via MiXCR and lists one record per CDR3 protein. Of fewer than 2 million distinct CDR3 sequences in the sample, about 39% were seen once. The sample taken for sequencing was blood. Receptors were obtained from a human donor in good health.

The chain has TRBV4-1 and TRBJ2-7; 7 positions agree with TRBD1. This CDR3 spans 14 amino acids. Trimming took 0 bases from V and 3 from J; bases not matched to a gene: 2. Germline V CDR1 and CDR2: MGHRA, YSYEKL. The DNA of the CDR3 is TGCGCCAGCAGCCAAGAGAACAGGGGCTACGAGCAGTACTTC. It encodes CASSQENRGYEQYF.

J is TRBJ2-7 and V is TRBV29-1, with D unclear. The CDR3 sequence is 11 residues long. Germline V CDR1 and CDR2: SQVTM, ANQGSEA. V was clipped by 3 bases and J by 5 bases, with 8 bases between them. As DNA, the CDR3 is TGCAGCGTTGAGGTAGCCCACGAGCAGTACTTC. Translation gives CSVEVAHEQYF.

Comments on this clonotype: Sequence at one end of the junction differs from germline and may be a read error. The chain carries TRBV3-1 and TRBJ2-5; no definite D call. The CDR3 is 15 residues long. Germline V CDR1 and CDR2: LGHDT, YNNKEL (reference sequence). The CDR3 region is CASSKDSLGQETQYF. DNA of the CDR3: TGTGCCAGCAGCAAAGACTCTCTCGGCCAAGAGACCCAGTACTTC.

The chain couples TRBV24-1 to TRBJ2-3; D ambiguous. The CDR3 has 11 amino acids. Trimming took off 7 bases at V and 4 bases at J, with 5 bases between the two ends. Germline CDR1 reads KGHDR; CDR2 reads SFDVKD. The CDR3 DNA is TGTGCCACCAGGAAGGCAGATACGCAGTATTTT. It is translated as CATRKADTQYF.

The DNA of the CDR3 is TGTGCCAGCAGCCTTCCCAGACTAGTAACTAACTATGGCTACACCTTC. Amino acid sequence: CASSLPRLVTNYGYTF. The chain employs TRBV6-2 or TRBV6-3 and TRBJ1-2, with D unresolved. The CDR3 has 16 amino acids. The germline V gene has CDR1 MNHEY and CDR2 SVGEGT. V was pared by 6 bases and J by 0 bases, with 17 bases between.

In DNA, the CDR3 is TGTGCCAGCAGCGATTTGGGCCGGATCAATGAGCAGTTCTTC. It codes for CASSDLGRINEQFF. The V gene is TRBV5-6, the J gene TRBJ2-1; D is unresolved. The CDR3 loop spans 14 amino acids. The V and J ends lost 4 bases and 6 bases respectively, with 14 bases between them. The V gene's germline CDR1 is SGHDT and CDR2 YYEEEE.

In its sample, this clonotype was seen a few times. The chain uses TRBV10-3 and TRBJ1-2, with D possibly TRBD1 on 6 matching bases. V was trimmed by 4 bases and J by 4 bases, leaving 13 bases between them. The CDR3 loop spans 14 amino acids. From germline, CDR1 is ENHRY and CDR2 SYGVKD. CDR3 residues: CAISGNRDGYGYTF. The CDR3 bases are TGTGCCATCAGTGGAAACAGGGACGGCTATGGCTACACCTTC.

This clonotype was counted at least ten times. The DNA for the CDR3 is TGTGCCAGCAGGGGAGCCTACGAGCAGTACTTC. It translates to CASRGAYEQYF. The J gene is TRBJ2-7, the V gene TRBV2, with D tentatively TRBD2 (5 bases). Germline CDR1 and CDR2: SNHLY and FYNNEI. The CDR3 totals 11 residues. V lost 6 bases to trimming and J lost 2 bases, with 5 bases between them.

The chain uses TRBV9 and TRBJ1-2; 11 bases align to TRBD1. Germline CDR1 reads SGDLS; CDR2 reads YYNGEE. The CDR3 contains 16 residues. The V gene end was trimmed by 0 bases and the J gene end by 4 bases; junction bases not matched to a gene: 5. DNA for the CDR3: TGTGCCAGCAGCGTAGAGGATGGGACAGGGGGCTATGGCTACACCTTC. Translated: CASSVEDGTGGYGYTF.

The genes are TRBV2 and TRBJ2-7; 9 bases are shared with TRBD2. The CDR3 runs to 15 residues. Unmatched junction bases numbered 6, after V lost 6 bases and J lost 0 bases. Germline V CDR1 and CDR2: SNHLY, FYNNEI. CDR3 DNA: TGTGCCAGCAGGGCTTTAGCGGGGGTCTCCTACGAGCAGTACTTC. Protein product: CASRALAGVSYEQYF. Full variable domain (missing parts from reference TRBV2 and TRBJ2-7): EPEVTQTPSHQVTQMGQEVILRCVPISNHLYFYWYRQILGQKVEFLVSFYNNEISEKSEIFDDQFSVERPDGSNFTLKIRSTKLEDSAMYFCASRALAGVSYEQYFGPGTRLTVT.

This clonotype was observed a few times. The rearrangement links TRBV6-2 or TRBV6-3 to TRBJ2-5, with 8 positions matching TRBD2. Germline CDR1 reads MNHEY; CDR2 reads SVGEGT. The CDR3 contains 14 residues. The V gene end was trimmed by 6 bases and the J gene end by 7 bases; junction bases not matched to a gene: 10. CDR3 sequence reads: CASSILAVSRTQYF. As DNA, the CDR3 is TGTGCCAGCAGCATACTAGCGGTATCGAGGACCCAGTACTTC.

This clonotype was detected a few times. V and J are TRBV20-1 and TRBJ2-5; 7 bases align to TRBD2. This CDR3 contains 17 residues. The junction had 14 bases not matched to a gene; V was cut back by 3 bases and J by 1 base. CDR1 is DFQATT and CDR2 is SNEGSKA in the germline V gene (reference sequence). This CDR3 is CSASGSKGLAAQETQYF. The CDR3 coding sequence is TGCAGTGCTAGCGGTTCCAAAGGGCTAGCGGCCCAAGAGACCCAGTACTTC.

This sequence joins TRBV7-8 and TRBJ2-3; 13 nucleotides align to TRBD2. The V and J ends lost 3 bases and 7 bases, in that order; junction bases with no gene match: 10. Germline V gene lookup returns CDR1 SGHVS and CDR2 FQNEAQ. The CDR3 length is 17 residues. CDR3 coding DNA: TGTGCCAGCAGCTTGCCGACCGGGACTAGCGGGGATTATACGCAGTATTTT. As protein: CASSLPTGTSGDYTQYF.

This clonotype has just a few counts. The CDR3 bases are TGCGCCAGCAGCTTGGAAGGGCCCCCTAGCAATCAGCCCCAGCATTTT. Protein product: CASSLEGPPSNQPQHF. V usage is TRBV5-1 and J usage is TRBJ1-5; no definite D call. This CDR3 contains 16 residues. From germline, CDR1 is SGHRS and CDR2 YFSETQ. V lost 0 bases to trimming and J lost 0 bases, with 10 bases between them. The whole variable domain, filled in from reference TRBV5-1 and TRBJ1-5, reads KAGVTQTPRYLIKTRGQQVTLSCSPISGHRSVSWYQQTPGQGLQFLFEYFSETQRNKGNFPGRFSGRQFSNSRSEMNVSTLELGDSALYLCASSLEGPPSNQPQHFGDGTRLSIL.

This clonotype has more than one count but fewer than ten. No DNA is shown, since the ends of the CDR3 on it are uncertain; the CDR3 is the one TCRdb lists. This chain uses TRBV12-3 or TRBV12-4 with TRBJ2-1; TRBD1 was called by the table and not checked on the DNA. The CDR3 region is 12 residues in length, termini included. The CDR3 reads CASSFGAGSEFF.

This clonotype occurred many times. The gene calls are TRBV29-1 and TRBJ2-7, with unresolved D. The germline V and J ends were trimmed by 4 bases and 0 bases, with 7 bases remaining between them. Germline CDR1 and CDR2: SQVTM and ANQGSEA. The CDR3 sequence is 12 residues long. The CDR3 DNA sequence: TGCAGCGTTGGGGTCGGCTCCTACGAGCAGTACTTC. Amino acids: CSVGVGSYEQYF.

This clonotype showed up just a few times. CDR3 residues: CASSFSGQGSYGYTF. CDR3 nucleotide sequence: TGTGCCAGCAGCTTCTCCGGACAGGGAAGCTATGGCTACACCTTC. J is TRBJ1-2 and V is TRBV7-2; 8 bases are a match to TRBD1. Germline-derived CDR1 and CDR2 are SGHTA and FQGNSA. The trim removed 3 bases at V and 4 bases at J, leaving 7 bases unmatched. The CDR3 length is 15 residues.

This clonotype has a handful of counts. The rearrangement joins TRBV6-2 or TRBV6-3 to TRBJ2-7, with 11 bases fitting TRBD2. The length of the CDR3 is 15 residues. With 5 bases clipped from V and 5 bases from J, the junction kept 8 bases outside the gene matches. Germline V gene sequence: CDR1 MNHEY, CDR2 SVGEGT. Written as DNA, the CDR3 is TGTGCCAGCAGTGCACCGGGACTAGCGGTCCACGAGCAGTACTTC. This codes for CASSAPGLAVHEQYF.

The chain couples TRBV7-9 to TRBJ2-1; D could derive from TRBD1 or TRBD2 (5 bases each). V was trimmed by 5 bases and J by 4 bases, leaving 15 bases between them. This CDR3 is 15 amino acids long. CDR1 SEHNR and CDR2 FQNEAQ come from the germline V gene (reference sequence). The CDR3 here is CASSPYLGVYNEQFF. The CDR3, as DNA: TGTGCCAGCAGCCCGTACCTGGGGGTGTACAATGAGCAGTTCTTC. The whole variable domain, remainder taken from reference TRBV7-9 and TRBJ2-1, is DTGVSQNPRHKITKRGQNVTFRCDPISEHNRLYWYRQTLGQGPEFLTYFQNEAQLEKSRLLSDRFSAERPKGSFSTLEIQRTEQGDSAMYLCASSPYLGVYNEQFFGPGTRLTVL.

In its sample, this clonotype was seen a few times. The chain carries TRBV12-3 or TRBV12-4 and TRBJ1-2; D is undetermined. The CDR3 contains 14 residues. V shed 4 bases and J shed 1 base, with 10 bases lying between them. CDR3 DNA sequence: TGTGCCAGCAGTTCCACTCAGAGTAACTATGGCTACACCTTC. It translates to CASSSTQSNYGYTF.

This clonotype turned up a few times. The chain employs TRBV6-1 and TRBJ2-1; 10 nucleotides agree with TRBD2. The CDR3 is made up of 16 amino acids. The germline V gene has CDR1 MNHNS and CDR2 SASEGT. After removal of 4 bases from V and 4 bases from J, the junction contained 7 bases not matched to a gene. The CDR3: CASSALAGGLYNEQFF. CDR3 DNA sequence: TGTGCCAGCAGTGCGTTAGCGGGGGGCCTTTACAATGAGCAGTTCTTC.

CDR3 coding DNA: TGTGCCAGCAGCTCCTCCTCCCGAGGAGGTTATAGCTCCTACAATGAGCAGTTCTTC. Translation gives CASSSSSRGGYSSYNEQFF. The chain recombines TRBV6-5 with TRBJ2-1; D may be TRBD2 (5 bases). Trimming shortened V by 6 bases and J by 0 bases, and 24 bases separated the two germline ends. This CDR3 has 19 residues. Germline V gene sequence: CDR1 MNHEY, CDR2 SVGAGI.

This clonotype was seen a few times. This chain joins TRBV5-6 and TRBJ2-5; TRBD2 might be the D (6 bases). V was cut by 4 bases and J by 4 bases, with 14 bases left in between. Germline V gene lookup returns CDR1 SGHDT and CDR2 YYEEEE. CDR3 length equals 14 residues. The CDR3 DNA reads as TGTGCCAGCAGCCGCGCTCTGGGGGGAGAGACCCAGTACTTC. The encoded protein is CASSRALGGETQYF.

The sample holds a few counts of this clonotype. The chain carries TRBV9 and TRBJ1-2, with D unresolved. The germline gives CDR1 SGDLS, CDR2 YYNGEE. This CDR3 region has 13 residues. Trimming removed 0 bases from V and 4 bases from J, with 7 bases in between. As DNA, the CDR3 is TGTGCCAGCAGCGTAGCTGCTAGCTATGGCTACACCTTC. This gives the protein CASSVAASYGYTF.

The chain couples TRBV12-3 or TRBV12-4 to TRBJ1-2; the D is unclear. CDR3 size: 11 residues. V was shortened by 5 bases and J by 4 bases, with 5 bases between the two germline ends. The CDR3 DNA is TGTGCCAGCAGTGAGATCTATGGCTACACCTTC. It codes for CASSEIYGYTF.

This clonotype was seen a few times. The J gene is TRBJ1-2, the V gene TRBV4-1, with D possibly matching TRBD1 (6 bases). The germline gives CDR1 MGHRA, CDR2 YSYEKL. The CDR3 sequence is 13 residues long. Trimming removed 1 base at V and 5 bases at J, with 8 bases between. The CDR3 nucleotides are TGCGCCAGCAGCCAAGGTGGACAGTATGGCTACACCTTC. It is translated as CASSQGGQYGYTF.

CDR3 DNA sequence: TGCAGTGCTCAGAAAGCACAGACAGGGGGTTACGAGCAGTACTTC. It yields the protein CSAQKAQTGGYEQYF. The rearrangement links TRBV20-1 to TRBJ2-7; TRBD1 aligns across 9 bases. Trimming took 5 bases from V and 4 from J; bases not matched to a gene: 12. Germline CDR1 is DFQATT and CDR2 is SNEGSKA (reference sequence). The CDR3 length is 15 residues.

The J gene is TRBJ2-1, the V gene TRBV7-7; D unclear. Germline V CDR1 and CDR2: SSHAT, FNYEAQ (reference sequence). The CDR3 extends over 12 amino acids. Trimming stripped 2 bases from V and 7 bases from J, with 6 bases between. The CDR3 loop is CASSLNGNEQFF. The CDR3 DNA is TGTGCCAGCAGCTTAAACGGGAATGAGCAGTTCTTC.

This clonotype was found many times. The V and J genes are TRBV29-1 and TRBJ2-7; D unclear. The germline CDR1 and CDR2 sequences are SQVTM and ANQGSEA. V lost 4 bases, J lost 3 bases, and 13 bases lay in between. The CDR3 runs to 13 residues. CDR3 sequence reads: CSVVSQWDYEQYF. The DNA for the CDR3 is TGCAGCGTTGTTTCACAGTGGGACTACGAGCAGTACTTC.

This clonotype has only a few counts. The chain employs TRBV12-3 or TRBV12-4 and TRBJ1-2, with D uncertain. This CDR3 spans 17 amino acids. V was cut by 5 bases and J by 6 bases, with 25 bases left in between. Here the CDR3 reads CASSPRPLQEARNGYTF. CDR3 DNA: TGTGCCAGCAGTCCCCGACCCTTGCAGGAGGCAAGAAATGGCTACACCTTC.

The V gene is TRBV12-3 or TRBV12-4, the J gene TRBJ2-1, with TRBD1 as a possible D gene (7 bases). The germline V and J ends were trimmed by 5 bases and 3 bases, with 11 bases remaining between them. The CDR3 has 14 amino acids. In DNA form, the CDR3 reads TGTGCCAGCAGTGGAGGGACAGACTACAATGAGCAGTTCTTC. Translated, it gives CASSGGTDYNEQFF.

The rearrangement uses TRBV11-2 and TRBJ2-6, with a tentative D call TRBD2 (5 bases). This CDR3 is 17 amino acids long. Germline V lookup: CDR1 SGHAT, CDR2 FQNNGV. V was shortened by 6 bases and J by 0 bases, with 15 bases between the two germline ends. The CDR3 loop is CASRRAFHFSGANVLTF. The CDR3 coding sequence is TGTGCCAGCAGGAGGGCATTCCACTTCTCTGGGGCCAACGTCCTGACTTTC. The whole variable domain, filled in from reference TRBV11-2 and TRBJ2-6, reads EAGVAQSPRYKIIEKRQSVAFWCNPISGHATLYWYQQILGQGPKLLIQFQNNGVVDDSQLPKDRFSAERLKGVDSTLKIQPAKLEDSAVYLCASRRAFHFSGANVLTFGAGSRLTVL.